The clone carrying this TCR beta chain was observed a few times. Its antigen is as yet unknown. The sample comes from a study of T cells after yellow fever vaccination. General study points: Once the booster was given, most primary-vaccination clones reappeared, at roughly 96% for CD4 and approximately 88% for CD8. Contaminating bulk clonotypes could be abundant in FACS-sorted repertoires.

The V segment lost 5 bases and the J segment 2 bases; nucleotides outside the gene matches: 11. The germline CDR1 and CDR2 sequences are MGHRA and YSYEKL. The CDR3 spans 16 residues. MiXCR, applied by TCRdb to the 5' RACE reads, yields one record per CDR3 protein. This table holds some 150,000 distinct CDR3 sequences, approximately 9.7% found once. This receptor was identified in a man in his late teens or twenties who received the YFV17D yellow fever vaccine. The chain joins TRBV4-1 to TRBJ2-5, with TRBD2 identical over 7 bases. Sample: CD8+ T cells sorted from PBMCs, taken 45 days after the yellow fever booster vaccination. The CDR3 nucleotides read TGCGCCAGCAGCTTCCGGACTAGTAGCTCTCAAGAGACCCAGTACTTC. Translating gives CASSFRTSSSQETQYF.